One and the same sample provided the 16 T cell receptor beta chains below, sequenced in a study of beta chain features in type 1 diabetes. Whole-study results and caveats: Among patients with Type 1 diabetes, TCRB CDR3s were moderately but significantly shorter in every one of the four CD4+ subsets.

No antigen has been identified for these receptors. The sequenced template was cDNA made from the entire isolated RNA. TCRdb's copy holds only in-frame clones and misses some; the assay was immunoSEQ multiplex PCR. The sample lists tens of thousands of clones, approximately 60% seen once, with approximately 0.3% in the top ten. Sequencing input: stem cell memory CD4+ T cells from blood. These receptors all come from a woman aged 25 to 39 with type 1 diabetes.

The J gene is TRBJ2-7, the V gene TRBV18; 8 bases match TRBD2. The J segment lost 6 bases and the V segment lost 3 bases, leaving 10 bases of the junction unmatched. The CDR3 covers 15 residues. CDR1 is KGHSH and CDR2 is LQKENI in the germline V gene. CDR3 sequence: CASSPQEREFSEQYF. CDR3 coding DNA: TGTGCCAGCTCACCCCAAGAGCGGGAGTTCTCCGAGCAGTACTTC.

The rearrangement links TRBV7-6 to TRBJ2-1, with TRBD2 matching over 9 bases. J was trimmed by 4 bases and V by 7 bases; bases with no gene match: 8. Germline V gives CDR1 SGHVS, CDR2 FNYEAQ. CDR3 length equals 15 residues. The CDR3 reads CASTLTSGGYNEQFF. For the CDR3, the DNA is TGTGCCAGCACCCTGACTAGCGGAGGATACAATGAGCAGTTCTTC.

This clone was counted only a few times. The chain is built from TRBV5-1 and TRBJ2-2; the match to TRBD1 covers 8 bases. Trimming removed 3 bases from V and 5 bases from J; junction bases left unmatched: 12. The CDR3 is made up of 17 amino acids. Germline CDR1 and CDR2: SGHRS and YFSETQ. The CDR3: CASSSSWTGRGTGELFF. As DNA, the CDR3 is TGCGCCAGCAGCTCTTCATGGACAGGGAGAGGTACCGGGGAGCTGTTTTTT.

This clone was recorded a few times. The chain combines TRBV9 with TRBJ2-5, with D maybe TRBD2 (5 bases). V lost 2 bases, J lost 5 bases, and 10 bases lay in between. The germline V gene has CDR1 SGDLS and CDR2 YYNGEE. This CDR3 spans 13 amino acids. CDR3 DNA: TGTGCCAGCAGCGTCGGGGAAGTGGAGACCCAGTACTTC. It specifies CASSVGEVETQYF.

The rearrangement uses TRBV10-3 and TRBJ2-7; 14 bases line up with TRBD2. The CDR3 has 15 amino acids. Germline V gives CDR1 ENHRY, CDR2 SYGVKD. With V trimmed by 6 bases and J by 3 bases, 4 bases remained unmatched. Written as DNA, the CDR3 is TGTGCCATCAGCACCGGGACTAGCGGGAGCTACGAGCAGTACTTC. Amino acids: CAISTGTSGSYEQYF.

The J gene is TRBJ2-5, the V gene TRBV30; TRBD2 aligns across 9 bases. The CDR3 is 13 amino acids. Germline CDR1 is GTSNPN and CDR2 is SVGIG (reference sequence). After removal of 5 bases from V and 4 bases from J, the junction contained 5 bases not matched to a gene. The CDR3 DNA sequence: TGTGCCTGGGCGGGAGGGCCTGTAGAGACCCAGTACTTC. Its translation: CAWAGGPVETQYF.

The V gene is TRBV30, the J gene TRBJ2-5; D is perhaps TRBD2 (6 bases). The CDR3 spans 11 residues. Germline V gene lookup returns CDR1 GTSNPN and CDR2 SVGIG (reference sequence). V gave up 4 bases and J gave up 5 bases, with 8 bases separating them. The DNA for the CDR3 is TGTGCCTGGAAGGAGGGGGAGACCCAGTACTTC. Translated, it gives CAWKEGETQYF.

CDR3 region: CASQAGRTSTDTQYF. Written as DNA, the CDR3 is TGCGCCAGCCAGGCGGGGAGAACTAGCACAGATACGCAGTATTTT. This chain joins TRBV5-1 and TRBJ2-3, with a weak D call TRBD2 (6 bases). Trimming took off 7 bases at V and 0 bases at J, with 15 bases between the two ends. The CDR3 extends over 15 amino acids. Germline CDR1 SGHRS, CDR2 YFSETQ.

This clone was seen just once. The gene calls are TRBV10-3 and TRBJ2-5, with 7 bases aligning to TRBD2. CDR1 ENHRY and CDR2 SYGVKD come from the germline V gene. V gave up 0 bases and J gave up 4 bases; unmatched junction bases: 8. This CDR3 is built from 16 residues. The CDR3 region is CAISESTWAGVETQYF. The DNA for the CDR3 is TGTGCCATCAGTGAGTCTACCTGGGCGGGAGTAGAGACCCAGTACTTC.

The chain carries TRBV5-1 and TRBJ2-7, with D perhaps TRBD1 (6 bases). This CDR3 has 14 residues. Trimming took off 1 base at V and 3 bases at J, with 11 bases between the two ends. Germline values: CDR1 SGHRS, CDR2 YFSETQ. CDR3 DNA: TGCGCCAGCAGCTTGTCAGGGACAAACTACGAGCAGTACTTC. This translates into CASSLSGTNYEQYF.

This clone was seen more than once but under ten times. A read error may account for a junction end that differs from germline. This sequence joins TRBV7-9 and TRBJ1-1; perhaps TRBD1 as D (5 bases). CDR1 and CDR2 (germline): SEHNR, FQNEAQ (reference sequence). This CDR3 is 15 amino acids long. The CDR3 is CASSLARVRAPEAFF. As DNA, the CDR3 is TGTGCCAGCAGCCTAGCACGGGTCAGGGCACCTGAAGCTTTCTTT.

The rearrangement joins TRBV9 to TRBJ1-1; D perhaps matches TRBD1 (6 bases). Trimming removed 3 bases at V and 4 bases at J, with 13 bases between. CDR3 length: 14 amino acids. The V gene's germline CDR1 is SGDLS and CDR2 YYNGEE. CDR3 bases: TGTGCCAGCAGCGCGATCGGACAGACCACTGAAGCTTTCTTT. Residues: CASSAIGQTTEAFF.

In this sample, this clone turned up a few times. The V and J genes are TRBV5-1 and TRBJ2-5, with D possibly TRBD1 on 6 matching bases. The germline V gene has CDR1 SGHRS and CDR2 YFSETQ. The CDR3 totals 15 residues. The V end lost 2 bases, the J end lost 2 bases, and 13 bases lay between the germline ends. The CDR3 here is CASSFSPGQQETQYF. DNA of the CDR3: TGCGCCAGCAGCTTCAGCCCGGGACAACAAGAGACCCAGTACTTC.

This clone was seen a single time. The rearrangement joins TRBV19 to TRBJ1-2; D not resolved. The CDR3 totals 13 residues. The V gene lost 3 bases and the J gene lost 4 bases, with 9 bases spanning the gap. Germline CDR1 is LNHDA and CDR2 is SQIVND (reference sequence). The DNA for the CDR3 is TGTGCCAGTAGTATTAAGCAGGCCTATGGCTACACCTTC. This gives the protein CASSIKQAYGYTF.

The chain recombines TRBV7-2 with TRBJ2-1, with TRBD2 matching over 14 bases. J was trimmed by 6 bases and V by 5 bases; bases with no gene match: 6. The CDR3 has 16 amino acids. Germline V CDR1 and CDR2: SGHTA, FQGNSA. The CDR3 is CASSPPGLAGVNEQFF. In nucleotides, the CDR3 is TGTGCCAGCAGCCCCCCGGGACTAGCGGGAGTCAATGAGCAGTTCTTC. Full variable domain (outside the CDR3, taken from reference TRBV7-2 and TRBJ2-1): GAGVSQSPSNKVTEKGKDVELRCDPISGHTALYWYRQSLGQGLEFLIYFQGNSAPDKSGLPSDRFSAERTGGSVSTLTIQRTQQEDSAVYLCASSPPGLAGVNEQFFGPGTRLTVL.

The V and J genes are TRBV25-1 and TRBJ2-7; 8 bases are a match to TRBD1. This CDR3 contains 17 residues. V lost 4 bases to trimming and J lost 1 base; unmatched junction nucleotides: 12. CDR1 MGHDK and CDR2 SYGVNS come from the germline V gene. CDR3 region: CASSGSRDRQGSYEQYF. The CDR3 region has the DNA TGTGCCAGCAGTGGGTCCCGGGACAGGCAGGGTTCCTACGAGCAGTACTTC.